Shown below are 2 T cell receptor beta chains from a single sample sequenced in a study of response to subunit inactivated influenza vaccine. TCRdb used MiXCR to reprocess the RT-PCR reads, holding one entry per CDR3 protein. The sample carries 650,000 to 800,000 distinct CDR3 sequences, around 14% recorded once. The sequenced sample was PBMCs from blood, obtained around 15 days before vaccination. Receptors originate from a man aged 50 or older who received an inactivated influenza vaccine.

V is TRBV5-1 and J is TRBJ2-3, with D perhaps assigned TRBD1 or TRBD2 (7 bases each). Germline values: CDR1 SGHRS, CDR2 YFSETQ. V lost 7 bases and J lost 5, with 14 bases in between. CDR3 size: 13 residues. In DNA form, the CDR3 reads TGCGCCAGCTCAGGGGGGGGTAGAGATACGCAGTATTTT. Protein: CASSGGGRDTQYF.

This clonotype was seen at least ten times. The J gene is TRBJ1-1, the V gene TRBV5-5; D gene unclear. Germline V gene sequence: CDR1 SGHKS, CDR2 YYEKEE (reference sequence). The V end was cut by 0 bases, the J end by 8 bases, with 8 bases between. The CDR3 consists of 12 residues. CDR3 residues: CASSLEVGEAFF. CDR3 nucleotides: TGTGCCAGCAGCTTGGAGGTAGGGGAAGCTTTCTTT.